The clone carrying this TCR beta chain was seen many times. The record originates from a study of prognosis after radiotherapy for stage I lung cancer. Two-round multiplex PCR on genomic DNA was the method by which TCR beta CDR3 was amplified. First-round PCR employed TRBV- and TRBJ-specific primers for each gene. Each CDR3 protein is one row after TCRdb ran MiXCR on the multiplex PCR reads. Of roughly 13,000 distinct CDR3 sequences in the sample, about 30% were seen once. The V end lost 0 bases, the J end lost 4 bases, and 5 bases lay between the germline ends. The CDR3 is 13 residues long. Per germline, CDR1 KGHSH and CDR2 LQKENI.

This receptor was taken from a donor aged 50 or older with non-small cell lung cancer. V gene TRBV18 combines with J gene TRBJ2-3, with unresolved D. Sequences were derived from PBMCs, sampled before or after stereotactic body radiation therapy (not recorded which). Here the CDR3 reads CASSPPSSDTQYF. The CDR3 region has the DNA TGTGCCAGCTCACCACCCAGTTCAGATACGCAGTATTTT.